A selection of T cell receptor beta chains follows, all from one sample in a study of cytomegalovirus exposure and HLA in healthy donors. Some clones are missing from TCRdb's copy, which holds only in-frame ones; the method was immunoSEQ multiplex PCR. Of roughly 80,000 clones in the sample, approximately 84% were seen once. Sequencing was performed on PBMCs. All receptors derive from a woman aged 45-59 years in good health and CMV-seronegative. Both conserved end residues are part of each CDR3. The D gene is left open where the match is weak. Size is omitted from some rows. Given values are once, few, many or a class for expanded clones.

D: NA; J: TRBJ2-5; length: 15; size: NA; V: TRBV6-5; CDR3: CASSYSINAGETQYF; DNA: TGTGCCAGCAGTTACTCGATCAACGCGGGAGAGACCCAGTACTTC
D: NA; J: TRBJ1-1; length: 15; size: NA; V: TRBV12-5; CDR3: CASGLDAGPPTEAFF; DNA: TGTGCTAGTGGTTTGGACGCGGGGCCCCCCACTGAAGCTTTCTTT
D: TRBD1; J: TRBJ1-2; length: 14; size: NA; V: TRBV2; CDR3: CASSVETGLYGYTF; DNA: TGTGCCAGCAGTGTGGAGACAGGGCTCTATGGCTACACCTTC
D: NA; J: TRBJ2-2; length: 15; size: NA; V: TRBV6-5; CDR3: CASSRSLQNTGELFF; DNA: TGTGCCAGCAGCCGGTCCCTTCAGAACACCGGGGAGCTGTTTTTT
D: TRBD2; J: TRBJ2-5; length: 12; size: NA; V: TRBV5-1; CDR3: CASRMAGEAQYF; DNA: TGCGCCAGCCGAATGGCGGGAGAAGCCCAGTACTTC
D: TRBD2; J: TRBJ2-3; length: 16; size: NA; V: TRBV27; CDR3: CASSSPPGLAGGRQYF; DNA: TGTGCCAGCAGTTCCCCTCCGGGACTAGCGGGGGGCCGGCAGTATTTT
D: NA; J: TRBJ1-1; length: 15; size: NA; V: TRBV2; CDR3: CASSVLQGRGTEAFF; DNA: TGTGCCAGCAGTGTACTACAGGGTAGAGGAACTGAAGCTTTCTTT
D: NA; J: TRBJ1-2; length: 14; size: NA; V: TRBV19; CDR3: CASSTQDTGWTTAF; DNA: TGTGCCAGTAGTACCCAGGACACAGGATGGACTACGGCCTTC
D: TRBD1; J: TRBJ2-6; length: 18; size: NA; V: TRBV7-2; CDR3: CASSSKGQGAPGANVLTF; DNA: TGTGCCAGCAGCTCAAAAGGACAGGGGGCCCCTGGGGCCAACGTCCTGACTTTC
D: TRBD2; J: TRBJ2-7; length: 11; size: NA; V: TRBV20-1; CDR3: CSAQGGWEQYF; DNA: TGCAGTGCCCAGGGAGGGTGGGAGCAGTACTTC
D: TRBD1; J: TRBJ1-4; length: 13; size: once; V: TRBV28; CDR3: CASRKTGNEKLFF; DNA: TGTGCCAGCAGGAAGACAGGGAATGAAAAACTGTTTTTT
D: TRBD2; J: TRBJ2-7; length: 14; size: NA; V: TRBV11-2; CDR3: CASSLELAAYEQYF; DNA: TGTGCCAGCAGCTTAGAACTAGCGGCATACGAGCAGTACTTC
D: TRBD2; J: TRBJ2-3; length: 17; size: NA; V: TRBV5-4; CDR3: CASSLLLAGGLIDTQYF; DNA: TGTGCCAGCAGCTTGCTGCTAGCGGGGGGGTTAATAGATACGCAGTATTTT
D: NA; J: TRBJ2-7; length: 13; size: NA; V: TRBV7-6; CDR3: CASSLNGGDEQYF; DNA: TGTGCCAGCAGCTTGAACGGGGGAGACGAGCAGTACTTC
D: TRBD1; J: TRBJ1-1; length: 16; size: NA; V: TRBV18; CDR3: CASSPRQQGLSTEAFF; DNA: TGTGCCAGCTCACCAAGACAACAGGGGTTGAGCACTGAAGCTTTCTTT
D: TRBD1; J: TRBJ1-5; length: 14; size: NA; V: TRBV5-6; CDR3: CASSLKQGNQPQHF; DNA: TGTGCCAGCAGCTTGAAACAGGGGAATCAGCCCCAGCATTTT
D: TRBD1; J: TRBJ1-2; length: 16; size: NA; V: TRBV4-1; CDR3: CASSQGGQADNYGYTF; DNA: TGCGCCAGCAGCCAAGGGGGACAGGCAGATAACTATGGCTACACCTTC
D: TRBD1; J: TRBJ1-1; length: 14; size: NA; V: TRBV5-1; CDR3: CASSVTGQGTEAFF; DNA: TGCGCCAGCAGCGTGACAGGGCAGGGCACTGAAGCTTTCTTT
D: TRBD2; J: TRBJ2-7; length: 13; size: NA; V: TRBV10-3; CDR3: CAISEGSGGEQYF; DNA: TGTGCCATCAGTGAAGGGTCGGGGGGCGAGCAGTACTTC
D: NA; J: TRBJ1-1; length: 14; size: NA; V: TRBV5-1; CDR3: CASSLGGGYTEAFF; DNA: TGCGCCAGCAGCCTGGGGGGCGGTTACACTGAAGCTTTCTTT
D: NA; J: TRBJ2-5; length: 12; size: NA; V: TRBV2; CDR3: CASSVGQETQYF; DNA: TGTGCCAGCAGTGTGGGGCAGGAGACCCAGTACTTC
D: TRBD2; J: TRBJ2-3; length: 16; size: NA; V: TRBV5-1; CDR3: CASSDTSGGATDTQYF; DNA: TGCGCCAGCAGCGACACTAGCGGGGGGGCGACAGATACGCAGTATTTT
D: NA; J: TRBJ1-1; length: 14; size: NA; V: TRBV18; CDR3: CASSPGPGTTEAFF; DNA: TGTGCCAGCTCACCAGGCCCAGGCACGACTGAAGCTTTCTTT
D: NA; J: TRBJ1-5; length: 15; size: once; V: TRBV5-1; CDR3: CASSPSGGSNQPQHF; DNA: TGCGCCAGCAGCCCTTCGGGGGGTAGCAATCAGCCCCAGCATTTT
D: TRBD1; J: TRBJ1-5; length: 15; size: NA; V: TRBV4-3; CDR3: CASSQETGGNQPQHF; DNA: TGCGCCAGCAGCCAAGAGACAGGGGGCAATCAGCCCCAGCATTTT
D: TRBD2; J: TRBJ2-1; length: 19; size: NA; V: TRBV9; CDR3: CASSVALTSGFRSYNEQFF; DNA: TGTGCCAGCAGCGTCGCTTTGACTAGCGGGTTTCGGTCCTACAATGAGCAGTTCTTC
D: TRBD2; J: TRBJ2-2; length: 15; size: few; V: TRBV5-8; CDR3: CASSPNSGRTGELFF; DNA: TGTGCCAGCAGTCCCAATAGCGGGAGAACCGGGGAGCTGTTTTTT
D: NA; J: TRBJ1-1; length: 15; size: NA; V: TRBV28; CDR3: CASSFSEGWNTEAFF; DNA: TGTGCCAGCAGTTTTTCGGAGGGCTGGAACACTGAAGCTTTCTTT
D: NA; J: TRBJ2-2; length: 12; size: NA; V: TRBV9; CDR3: CASSSGTGELFF; DNA: TGTGCCAGCAGCTCGGGCACCGGGGAGCTGTTTTTT
D: NA; J: TRBJ2-5; length: 15; size: few; V: TRBV5-6; CDR3: CASSLWGRPQETQYF; DNA: TGTGCCAGCAGCTTGTGGGGGCGCCCCCAAGAGACCCAGTACTTC
D: NA; J: TRBJ1-5; length: 13; size: NA; V: TRBV6-1; CDR3: CASRTAINQPQHF; DNA: TGTGCCAGTAGGACAGCGATCAATCAGCCCCAGCATTTT
D: TRBD1; J: TRBJ1-2; length: 18; size: few; V: TRBV5-1; CDR3: CASSVLRDSNLANYGYTF; DNA: TGCGCCAGCAGCGTTCTCCGGGACAGCAACCTAGCTAACTATGGCTACACCTTC
D: NA; J: TRBJ2-7; length: 13; size: few; V: TRBV15; CDR3: CATRDSSSYEQYF; DNA: TGTGCCACCAGAGACTCGAGCTCCTACGAGCAGTACTTC
D: NA; J: TRBJ1-2; length: 15; size: NA; V: TRBV6-5; CDR3: CASSFTGYANYGYTF; DNA: TGTGCCAGCAGTTTTACAGGGTACGCTAACTATGGCTACACCTTC
D: TRBD2; J: TRBJ2-1; length: 14; size: NA; V: TRBV5-1; CDR3: CASGRLAAYNEQFF; DNA: TGCGCCAGCGGCAGACTAGCGGCCTACAATGAGCAGTTCTTC
D: TRBD1; J: TRBJ1-6; length: 14; size: NA; V: TRBV5-1; CDR3: CASSPDRDNSPLHF; DNA: TGCGCCAGCAGCCCCGACAGGGACAATTCACCCCTCCACTTT
D: NA; J: TRBJ2-3; length: 16; size: NA; V: TRBV7-9; CDR3: CASRLEGKGDTDTQYF; DNA: TGTGCCAGCAGATTGGAGGGGAAAGGAGACACAGATACGCAGTATTTT
D: NA; J: TRBJ1-1; length: 15; size: NA; V: TRBV30; CDR3: CAWSPRMTARTEAFF; DNA: TGTGCCTGGAGCCCCCGTATGACAGCGAGGACTGAAGCTTTCTTT
D: NA; J: TRBJ1-2; length: 15; size: NA; V: TRBV4-1; CDR3: CASSQVEDSPYGYTF; DNA: TGCGCCAGCAGCCAAGTCGAGGACAGTCCCTATGGCTACACCTTC
D: NA; J: TRBJ2-7; length: 11; size: NA; V: TRBV28; CDR3: CASSDRSEQYF; DNA: TGTGCCAGCAGTGATAGAAGCGAGCAGTACTTC
D: NA; J: TRBJ1-5; length: 17; size: few; V: TRBV25-1; CDR3: CASSSSQGPISNQPQHF; DNA: TGTGCCAGCTCTTCCTCACAGGGACCCATTAGCAATCAGCCCCAGCATTTT
D: NA; J: TRBJ1-1; length: 15; size: NA; V: TRBV28; CDR3: CASSPPFPGYAEAFF; DNA: TGTGCCAGCAGTCCTCCTTTCCCCGGTTACGCTGAAGCTTTCTTT
D: NA; J: TRBJ1-5; length: 13; size: NA; V: TRBV28; CDR3: CASSSGRNQPQHF; DNA: TGTGCCAGCAGTTCCGGGAGAAATCAGCCCCAGCATTTT
D: NA; J: TRBJ1-4; length: 16; size: NA; V: TRBV4-3; CDR3: CASSQEGAGSNEKLFF; DNA: TGCGCCAGCAGCCAAGAGGGAGCGGGTAGCAATGAAAAACTGTTTTTT
D: TRBD2; J: TRBJ2-1; length: 17; size: NA; V: TRBV2; CDR3: CAGSSTAAGSSYNEQFF; DNA: TGTGCCGGGTCATCAACCGCAGCGGGGAGCTCCTACAATGAGCAGTTCTTC
D: NA; J: TRBJ1-3; length: 12; size: NA; V: TRBV28; CDR3: CASSRVGNTIYF; DNA: TGTGCCAGCAGCCGGGTTGGAAACACCATATATTTT
D: NA; J: TRBJ2-1; length: 18; size: few; V: TRBV9; CDR3: CASSVEVGVTSSYNEQFF; DNA: TGTGCCAGCAGCGTAGAAGTAGGGGTTACTTCCTCCTACAATGAGCAGTTCTTC
D: NA; J: TRBJ2-1; length: 14; size: NA; V: TRBV5-1; CDR3: CASSSRDKDNEQFF; DNA: TGCGCCAGCAGCTCCCGGGACAAAGACAATGAGCAGTTCTTC
D: TRBD2; J: TRBJ2-1; length: 17; size: NA; V: TRBV9; CDR3: CASSVEVLAGAYNEQFF; DNA: TGTGCCAGCAGCGTAGAGGTACTAGCGGGAGCCTACAATGAGCAGTTCTTC
D: NA; J: TRBJ1-1; length: 17; size: NA; V: TRBV11-2; CDR3: CASSQEVGYRAGTEAFF; DNA: TGTGCCAGCAGCCAAGAGGTGGGGTACAGGGCAGGCACTGAAGCTTTCTTT
D: TRBD2; J: TRBJ2-7; length: 16; size: NA; V: TRBV5-6; CDR3: CASSLRPSGRVYEQYF; DNA: TGTGCCAGCAGCTTGCGCCCTAGCGGGAGGGTCTACGAGCAGTACTTC
D: TRBD1; J: TRBJ1-3; length: 15; size: few; V: TRBV27; CDR3: CASSRTGLSGNTIYF; DNA: TGTGCCAGCAGTAGGACAGGCCTCTCTGGAAACACCATATATTTT
D: TRBD1; J: TRBJ1-2; length: 17; size: NA; V: TRBV4-1; CDR3: CASSLTGTGRDSYGYTF; DNA: TGCGCCAGCAGCCTAACCGGGACAGGTAGGGACAGCTATGGCTACACCTTC
D: TRBD1; J: TRBJ1-5; length: 17; size: NA; V: TRBV30; CDR3: CAWSDSQGLRSNQPQHF; DNA: TGTGCCTGGAGCGATTCACAGGGGCTTCGTAGCAATCAGCCCCAGCATTTT
D: TRBD1; J: TRBJ1-5; length: 15; size: few; V: TRBV28; CDR3: CASRLTGESNQPQHF; DNA: TGTGCCAGCAGATTGACAGGGGAAAGCAATCAGCCCCAGCATTTT